The 22 T cell receptor beta chains reported below all come from one sample, sequenced in a study of T cell changes during pregnancy in multiple sclerosis. Data came from immunoSEQ multiplex PCR; TCRdb stores just in-frame clones and leaves some out. The table shows roughly 110,000 clones, with around 92% occurring only once. Specimen: peripheral blood, collected in the third trimester of pregnancy. Receptors originate from a female donor in good health, enrolled as a control in a pregnancy study.

The chain carries TRBV9 and TRBJ2-3, with 14 bases fitting TRBD2. V shed 2 bases, J shed 6 bases, and the junction held 8 bases outside the gene matches. The CDR3 has 17 residues. The germline CDR1 and CDR2 sequences are SGDLS and YYNGEE. Written as DNA, the CDR3 is TGTGCCAGCAGCGTGGGACTAGCGGGGGCGAATGTTGATACGCAGTATTTT. This encodes CASSVGLAGANVDTQYF.

This rearrangement joins TRBV4-3 to TRBJ2-7; D remains ambiguous. V gave up 0 bases and J gave up 2 bases, with 5 bases separating them. Germline lookup yields CDR1 LGHNA and CDR2 YSLEER. The length of the CDR3 is 13 residues. Here the CDR3 reads CASSQDRAYEQYF. CDR3 in DNA: TGCGCCAGCAGCCAAGATCGGGCCTACGAGCAGTACTTC.

The J gene is TRBJ2-1, the V gene TRBV30; 8 bases are shared with TRBD2. The V gene end was trimmed by 7 bases and the J gene end by 3 bases; junction bases not matched to a gene: 5. The CDR3 contains 13 residues. The germline V gene encodes CDR1 GTSNPN and CDR2 SVGIG (reference sequence). This CDR3 is CASRGGLYNEQFF. CDR3 sequence (DNA): TGTGCCTCTCGGGGGGGCCTCTACAATGAGCAGTTCTTC.

The genes are TRBV27 and TRBJ2-7, with D possibly being TRBD1 (5 bases). CDR3 length: 14 residues. Trimming took 3 bases from V and 0 from J, leaving 9 bases between them. Germline lookup yields CDR1 MNHEY and CDR2 SMNVEV (reference sequence). The chain's CDR3 is CASSLSDNSYEQYF. The CDR3 region has the DNA TGTGCCAGCAGTTTGTCGGACAACTCCTACGAGCAGTACTTC.

This clone was counted between two and nine times. The CDR3 DNA sequence: TGTGCCAGTAGCCCTCGGGTGAGAACTGGCACTGAAGCTTTCTTT. Translation gives CASSPRVRTGTEAFF. The chain combines TRBV19 with TRBJ1-1; D uncertain. The CDR3 runs 15 residues. Germline lookup yields CDR1 LNHDA and CDR2 SQIVND (reference sequence). V gave up 6 bases and J gave up 4 bases, with 18 bases separating them.

This clone was seen only once. The J gene is TRBJ2-2, the V gene TRBV27; a weak D match, TRBD2 (6 bases). This CDR3 is 15 amino acids long. The germline gives CDR1 MNHEY, CDR2 SMNVEV (reference sequence). Trimming took off 6 bases at V and 0 bases at J, with 11 bases between the two ends. CDR3 sequence: CASSTGLTNTGELFF. The CDR3 coding sequence is TGTGCCAGCAGCACGGGACTCACGAACACCGGGGAGCTGTTTTTT.

CDR3 sequence (DNA): TGTGCCAGCAGCTTACCTAGGACGGGGAACTATGGCTACACCTTC. Amino acid sequence: CASSLPRTGNYGYTF. V gene TRBV7-9 combines with J gene TRBJ1-2; D call uncertain. Per germline, CDR1 SEHNR and CDR2 FQNEAQ (reference sequence). Trimming stripped 2 bases from V and 2 bases from J, with 12 bases between. The CDR3 is 15 amino acids.

The V call is TRBV13, the J call TRBJ2-7, with 10 positions matching TRBD1. CDR3 length equals 14 residues. V was clipped by 3 bases and J by 5 bases; unmatched bases: 4. Per the germline V gene, CDR1 is PRHDT and CDR2 is FYEKMQ (reference sequence). CDR3 nucleotide sequence: TGTGCCAGCAGCTTTCGGGACAGGGGACACGAGCAGTACTTC. Encoded protein: CASSFRDRGHEQYF.

J is TRBJ2-1 and V is TRBV7-2, with TRBD2 matching 11 bases. This CDR3 region has 16 residues. J was trimmed by 7 bases and V by 5 bases; bases with no gene match: 10. Germline CDR1 SGHTA, CDR2 FQGNSA. In DNA, the CDR3 is TGTGCCAGCAGCCGAATTAGCGGGGGGGCCGGAAATGAGCAGTTCTTC. Its translation: CASSRISGGAGNEQFF.

The V call is TRBV18, the J call TRBJ2-2; weak D call: TRBD1 (5 bases). CDR1 KGHSH and CDR2 LQKENI come from the germline V gene. The CDR3 sequence is 15 residues long. Trimming removed 6 bases at V and 3 bases at J, with 14 bases between. The CDR3 is CASSSTEPDTGELFF. The CDR3 region has the DNA TGTGCCAGCTCGTCGACAGAGCCAGACACCGGGGAGCTGTTTTTT. The variable domain in full, with the rest retrieved from reference TRBV18 and TRBJ2-2, is NAGVMQNPRHLVRRRGQEARLRCSPMKGHSHVYWYRQLPEEGLKFMVYLQKENIIDESGMPKERFSAEFPKEGPSILRIQQVVRGDSAAYFCASSSTEPDTGELFFGEGSRLTVL.

CDR3 coding DNA: TGTGCTAGTGGTTTGCCCACGACAGAACCTCAAGAGACCCAGTACTTC. Amino acid sequence: CASGLPTTEPQETQYF. This chain connects TRBV12-5 to TRBJ2-5; possible D gene TRBD1, 5 bases. The CDR3 extends over 16 amino acids. CDR1 and CDR2 from the germline V gene are LGHNT and FRNRAP. The V end was cut by 2 bases, the J end by 2 bases, with 15 bases between.

The CDR3: CASSLGSYATNEKLFF. CDR3 bases: TGTGCCAGCAGCTTGGGGAGTTACGCAACTAATGAAAAACTGTTTTTT. The J gene is TRBJ1-4, the V gene TRBV7-9; D remains ambiguous. This CDR3 comprises 16 residues. V lost 3 bases and J lost 0, with 11 bases in between. Germline V lookup: CDR1 SEHNR, CDR2 FQNEAQ (reference sequence).

This chain links TRBV10-3 with TRBJ2-3, with unresolved D. Trimming took 6 bases from V and 4 from J, leaving 11 bases between them. CDR1 ENHRY and CDR2 SYGVKD come from the germline V gene. This CDR3 has 13 residues. CDR3 nucleotide sequence: TGTGCCATCAGGCTAGGAGACCCAGATACGCAGTATTTT. Protein: CAIRLGDPDTQYF.

V usage is TRBV30 and J usage is TRBJ2-7; perhaps TRBD1 as D (6 bases). The germline gives CDR1 GTSNPN, CDR2 SVGIG (reference sequence). Trimming took off 6 bases at V and 0 bases at J, with 9 bases between the two ends. This CDR3 contains 12 residues. In nucleotides, the CDR3 is TGTGCCTGCGGACAGAACTCCTACGAGCAGTACTTC. Protein: CACGQNSYEQYF.

The gene calls are TRBV25-1 and TRBJ1-2; D call uncertain. Germline V gene sequence: CDR1 MGHDK, CDR2 SYGVNS. V lost 4 bases, J lost 2 bases, and 11 bases lay in between. This CDR3 has 14 residues. CDR3 DNA sequence: TGTGCCAGCAGTGTTGGGGTAGCGAACTATGGCTACACCTTC. It translates to CASSVGVANYGYTF.

The chain carries TRBV7-3 and TRBJ2-2; 15 positions match TRBD2. CDR3 length equals 14 residues. With V trimmed by 9 bases and J by 6 bases, 2 bases remained unmatched. CDR1 and CDR2 (germline): SGHTA, FQGTGA. DNA of the CDR3: TGTGCCAGTCGGACTAGCGGGGGGGCCGGGGAGCTGTTTTTT. Protein sequence: CASRTSGGAGELFF.

The CDR3: CASSLEGGRQPQHF. The DNA for the CDR3 is TGTGCCAGCAGCTTGGAAGGGGGCCGTCAGCCCCAGCATTTT. This rearrangement joins TRBV5-4 to TRBJ1-5; the match to TRBD1 covers 7 bases. The ends lost 0 bases at V and 6 bases at J; junction bases unmatched: 3. This CDR3 comprises 14 residues. Looked up from germline, CDR1 is SGHNT and CDR2 is YYREEE (reference sequence).

The J gene is TRBJ1-2, the V gene TRBV5-4, with D uncertain. V lost 0 bases and J lost 6, with 3 bases in between. The germline gives CDR1 SGHNT, CDR2 YYREEE (reference sequence). There are 11 residues in the CDR3. This CDR3 reads CASSLADGYTF. For the CDR3, the DNA is TGTGCCAGCAGCTTGGCCGATGGCTACACCTTC. Looking up the rest from reference TRBV5-4 and TRBJ1-2 gives the full variable domain: ETGVTQSPTHLIKTRGQQVTLRCSSQSGHNTVSWYQQALGQGPQFIFQYYREEENGRGNFPPRFSGLQFPNYSSELNVNALELDDSALYLCASSLADGYTFGSGTRLTVV.

Remarks on this clone: The same CDR3 is also encoded by other DNA sequences in this sample. V usage is TRBV20-1 and J usage is TRBJ1-3; D call uncertain. Trimming removed 2 bases from V and 4 bases from J, with 3 bases in between. Germline assignment: CDR1 DFQATT and CDR2 SNEGSKA (reference sequence). This CDR3 is built from 11 residues. The CDR3 here is CSARQGNTIYF. For the CDR3, the DNA is TGCAGTGCTAGACAGGGAAACACCATATATTTT.

V is TRBV7-6 and J is TRBJ2-2, with 8 nucleotides matching TRBD1. V lost 5 bases, J lost 3 bases, and 11 bases stayed unmatched. In germline, CDR1 is SGHVS, CDR2 FNYEAQ. The CDR3 sequence is 17 residues long. The CDR3 loop is CASSPGLQGAHTGELFF. In DNA, the CDR3 is TGTGCCAGCAGCCCAGGTCTTCAGGGGGCCCACACCGGGGAGCTGTTTTTT.

The chain has TRBV4-3 and TRBJ1-1; TRBD1 matches 8 bases. The ends lost 2 bases at V and 4 bases at J; junction bases unmatched: 3. CDR1 is LGHNA and CDR2 is YSLEER in the germline V gene. This CDR3 contains 14 residues. For the CDR3, the DNA is TGCGCCAGCAGCCAAACAGGGGGTTTCACTGAAGCTTTCTTT. Amino acids: CASSQTGGFTEAFF.

This chain joins TRBV5-1 and TRBJ2-1, with 7 bases aligning to TRBD1. Germline loops: CDR1 SGHRS, CDR2 YFSETQ. The CDR3 loop spans 14 amino acids. Trimming removed 4 bases from V and 9 bases from J; junction bases left unmatched: 10. CDR3 sequence: CASSLGQVSSEQFF. As DNA, the CDR3 is TGCGCCAGCAGCCTCGGACAGGTATCCTCTGAGCAGTTCTTC.